These 20 T cell receptor beta chains were sequenced from one sample in a study of cytomegalovirus exposure and HLA in healthy donors. The PCR had 60 Vbeta and 13 Jbeta primers. Libraries were prepared by immunoSEQ multiplex PCR; TCRdb keeps only in-frame clonotypes and omits some of them. The sample carries about 120,000 clones, over 60% recorded once. Material for sequencing was PBMCs. These receptors came from a female donor in good health and CMV-seronegative.

CDR3 residues: CASSLGLAKNTGELFF. CDR3 DNA: TGTGCCAGCAGCTTAGGACTAGCGAAGAACACCGGGGAGCTGTTTTTT. V and J are TRBV7-9 and TRBJ2-2; 8 nucleotides align to TRBD2. The CDR3 length is 16 residues. Germline-derived CDR1 and CDR2 are SEHNR and FQNEAQ (reference sequence). With V trimmed by 1 base and J by 1 base, 2 bases remained unmatched. Supplemented by reference TRBV7-9 and TRBJ2-2, the full variable domain reads DTGVSQNPRHKITKRGQNVTFRCDPISEHNRLYWYRQTLGQGPEFLTYFQNEAQLEKSRLLSDRFSAERPKGSFSTLEIQRTEQGDSAMYLCASSLGLAKNTGELFFGEGSRLTVL.

The CDR3 nucleotides are TGTGCCAGTAGTATGATGGGAGGGGGACCTGAAGCTTTCTTT. Translating gives CASSMMGGGPEAFF. The V and J genes are TRBV19 and TRBJ1-1, with a tentative D call TRBD1 (6 bases). The germline V and J ends were trimmed by 3 bases and 6 bases, with 14 bases remaining between them. The CDR3 length is 14 residues. The V gene's germline CDR1 is LNHDA and CDR2 SQIVND (reference sequence).

The chain has TRBV5-6 and TRBJ2-7; TRBD2 might be the D (5 bases). The germline V gene encodes CDR1 SGHDT and CDR2 YYEEEE. V was clipped by 5 bases and J by 4 bases, with 19 bases between them. The CDR3 spans 15 residues. The CDR3 sequence: CASSPGSGSRYEQYF. The DNA for the CDR3 is TGTGCCAGCAGTCCGGGCTCGGGATCTCGGTACGAGCAGTACTTC.

This chain connects TRBV9 to TRBJ1-2, with D possibly TRBD1 on 6 matching bases. CDR1 and CDR2 (germline): SGDLS, YYNGEE. V was shortened by 4 bases and J by 4 bases, with 14 bases between the two germline ends. The CDR3 loop spans 14 amino acids. The CDR3 loop reads CASSPKDSLYGYTF. Here the CDR3 DNA reads TGTGCCAGCAGCCCGAAGGACAGCCTCTATGGCTACACCTTC.

The chain recombines TRBV29-1 with TRBJ2-5, with D maybe TRBD1 (6 bases). The DNA end lines up better with TRBJ2-7; the J call may be wrong. CDR1 SQVTM and CDR2 ANQGSEA come from the germline V gene. This CDR3 spans 14 amino acids. DNA of the CDR3: TGCAGCGTTGGTGTATATGGACAGCCCTACGAGCAGTACTTC. Its translation: CSVGVYGQPYEQYF.

J is TRBJ2-5 and V is TRBV2; D unresolved. The CDR3 spans 14 residues. CDR1 is SNHLY and CDR2 is FYNNEI in the germline V gene. V lost 2 bases and J 1 base, leaving 8 bases between the germline ends. CDR3 amino acids: CASSELTGQETQYF. The CDR3 DNA is TGTGCCAGCAGTGAACTCACGGGCCAAGAGACCCAGTACTTC.

This chain uses TRBV29-1 with TRBJ1-1; 9 nucleotides align to TRBD1. The CDR3 runs 13 residues. Germline V lookup: CDR1 SQVTM, CDR2 ANQGSEA. Unmatched junction bases numbered 0, after V lost 1 base and J lost 3 bases. CDR3 loop: CSVEGDRDTEAFF. CDR3 DNA sequence: TGCAGCGTTGAAGGGGACAGGGACACTGAAGCTTTCTTT.

V usage is TRBV19 and J usage is TRBJ2-4; 8 nucleotides line up with TRBD1. The ends lost 7 bases at V and 6 bases at J; junction bases unmatched: 5. The germline CDR1 and CDR2 sequences are LNHDA and SQIVND (reference sequence). The CDR3 consists of 13 residues. Here the CDR3 reads CASTRGQGNIQYF. The CDR3 DNA sequence: TGTGCCAGTACCCGAGGACAGGGAAACATTCAGTACTTC. Using reference TRBV19 and TRBJ2-4 for the parts outside the CDR3, the full variable domain is DGGITQSPKYLFRKEGQNVTLSCEQNLNHDAMYWYRQDPGQGLRLIYYSQIVNDFQKGDIAEGYSVSREKKESFPLTVTSAQKNPTAFYLCASTRGQGNIQYFGAGTRLSVL.

The chain employs TRBV5-1 and TRBJ1-1; 7 positions match TRBD1. J lost 6 bases, V lost 4 bases, and 18 bases had no gene match. The CDR3 consists of 17 residues. From germline, CDR1 is SGHRS and CDR2 YFSETQ. The CDR3 loop is CASSLRDSSPQLAEAFF. DNA for the CDR3: TGCGCCAGCAGCCTACGGGACAGTTCCCCCCAATTAGCTGAAGCTTTCTTT.

This chain links TRBV4-1 with TRBJ2-7; 8 positions match TRBD2. The CDR3 has 15 amino acids. The germline V gene encodes CDR1 MGHRA and CDR2 YSYEKL. V shed 0 bases and J 9 bases; nucleotides not matched to a gene: 10. In DNA form, the CDR3 reads TGCGCCAGCAGCCAAGAGGCAGGACTAGCTAGGAGGCAGTACTTC. Its translation: CASSQEAGLARRQYF.

The genes are TRBV5-1 and TRBJ2-3, with D maybe TRBD2 (6 bases). CDR3 length equals 17 residues. From germline, CDR1 is SGHRS and CDR2 YFSETQ. V dropped 4 bases and J dropped 5 bases, with 23 bases sitting between them. CDR3 nucleotide sequence: TGCGCCAGCAGCCCCCTGGGTAGCAGCGGGCAAAAAGATACGCAGTATTTT. Translating gives CASSPLGSSGQKDTQYF.

The chain links TRBV7-6 to TRBJ1-4; 7 nucleotides agree with TRBD1. The CDR3 is 15 residues long. With 4 bases clipped from V and 7 bases from J, the junction kept 9 bases outside the gene matches. Germline assignment: CDR1 SGHVS and CDR2 FNYEAQ. DNA for the CDR3: TGTGCCAGCAGCTCTACTAGGACAGGTTTTGAAAAACTGTTTTTT. It codes for CASSSTRTGFEKLFF.

This clone was detected a few times. The rearrangement uses TRBV6-1 and TRBJ1-2; 7 bases fit TRBD1. Germline V gene lookup returns CDR1 MNHNS and CDR2 SASEGT. V trimming: 3 bases; J trimming: 2 bases; junction bases outside the gene matches: 3. The CDR3 consists of 14 residues. CDR3 loop: CASSEGDRNYGYTF. The CDR3 DNA follows: TGTGCCAGCAGTGAGGGGGACAGAAACTATGGCTACACCTTC.

J is TRBJ2-7 and V is TRBV2; D unresolved. V was shortened by 1 base and J by 11 bases, with 6 bases between the two germline ends. The CDR3 has 10 residues. Per the germline V gene, CDR1 is SNHLY and CDR2 is FYNNEI. The CDR3 protein is CASSEGREYF. Written as DNA, the CDR3 is TGTGCCAGCAGTGAAGGACGGGAGTACTTC.

This rearrangement joins TRBV2 to TRBJ2-2; the D gene is possibly TRBD2 (5 bases). V shed 7 bases and J shed 8 bases, with 17 bases lying between them. In germline, CDR1 is SNHLY, CDR2 FYNNEI. The CDR3 consists of 14 residues. For the CDR3, the DNA is TGTGCCAGCAAGAGGACGGAGGTAGTGGGGGAGCTGTTTTTT. Its translation is CASKRTEVVGELFF.

The rearrangement links TRBV2 to TRBJ1-2, with 7 bases identical to TRBD1. Germline assignment: CDR1 SNHLY and CDR2 FYNNEI. The CDR3 runs 16 residues. After removal of 2 bases from V and 6 bases from J, the junction contained 12 bases not matched to a gene. The CDR3 reads CASSELRTTGLNGYTF. CDR3 DNA: TGTGCCAGCAGTGAACTACGGACGACAGGGTTGAATGGCTACACCTTC.

The chain recombines TRBV19 with TRBJ2-7; perhaps TRBD2 as D (7 bases). Germline CDR1 is LNHDA and CDR2 is SQIVND (reference sequence). This CDR3 has 14 residues. V was trimmed by 7 bases and J by 3 bases, leaving 16 bases between them. The CDR3 DNA sequence: TGTGCCAGTACCCCAGGTAGGGGGGGCTACGAGCAGTACTTC. It translates to CASTPGRGGYEQYF. The complete variable domain, with remaining parts taken from reference TRBV19 and TRBJ2-7, reads DGGITQSPKYLFRKEGQNVTLSCEQNLNHDAMYWYRQDPGQGLRLIYYSQIVNDFQKGDIAEGYSVSREKKESFPLTVTSAQKNPTAFYLCASTPGRGGYEQYFGPGTRLTVT.

With respect to this clone: This CDR3 is also generated by other DNA sequences in the sample. This chain links TRBV30 with TRBJ1-2; tentative D call: TRBD1 (5 bases). Germline lookup yields CDR1 GTSNPN and CDR2 SVGIG (reference sequence). This CDR3 has 13 amino acids. Trimming took off 3 bases at V and 4 bases at J, with 12 bases between the two ends. This chain's CDR3 is CAWSRDRPYGYTF. The CDR3 DNA reads TGTGCCTGGAGCCGAGACAGACCCTATGGCTACACCTTC.

The CDR3 region is CASSLDPGTGVGYGYTF. The CDR3 nucleotides are TGCGCCAGCAGCTTGGATCCCGGGACAGGGGTGGGGTATGGCTACACCTTC. V is TRBV5-1 and J is TRBJ1-2; 10 bases are shared with TRBD1. The J segment lost 5 bases and the V segment lost 0 bases, leaving 10 bases of the junction unmatched. This CDR3 comprises 17 residues. Germline V gives CDR1 SGHRS, CDR2 YFSETQ.

This clone was seen just once. The chain has TRBV19 and TRBJ2-6; TRBD1 agrees at 7 bases. V lost 4 bases, J lost 0 bases, and 18 bases stayed unmatched. This CDR3 is built from 21 residues. Germline CDR1 is LNHDA and CDR2 is SQIVND (reference sequence). As DNA, the CDR3 is TGTGCCAGTAGTAACATTGACAGGGTCGCCTTTATTCACTCTGGGGCCAACGTCCTGACTTTC. Translation gives CASSNIDRVAFIHSGANVLTF.